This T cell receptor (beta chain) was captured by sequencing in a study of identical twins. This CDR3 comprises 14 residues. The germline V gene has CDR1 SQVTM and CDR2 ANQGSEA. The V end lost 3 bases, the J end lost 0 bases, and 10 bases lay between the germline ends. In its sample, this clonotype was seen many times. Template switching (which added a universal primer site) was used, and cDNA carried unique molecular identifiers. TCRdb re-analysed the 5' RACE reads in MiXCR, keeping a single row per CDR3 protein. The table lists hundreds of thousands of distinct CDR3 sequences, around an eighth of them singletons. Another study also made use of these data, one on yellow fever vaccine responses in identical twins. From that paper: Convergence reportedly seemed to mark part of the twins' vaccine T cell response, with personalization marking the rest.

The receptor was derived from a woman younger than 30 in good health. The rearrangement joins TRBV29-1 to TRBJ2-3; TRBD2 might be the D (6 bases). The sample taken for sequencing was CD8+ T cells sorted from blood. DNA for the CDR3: TGCAGCGTTGACGGCGGGGCTAGCACAGATACGCAGTATTTT. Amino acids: CSVDGGASTDTQYF.